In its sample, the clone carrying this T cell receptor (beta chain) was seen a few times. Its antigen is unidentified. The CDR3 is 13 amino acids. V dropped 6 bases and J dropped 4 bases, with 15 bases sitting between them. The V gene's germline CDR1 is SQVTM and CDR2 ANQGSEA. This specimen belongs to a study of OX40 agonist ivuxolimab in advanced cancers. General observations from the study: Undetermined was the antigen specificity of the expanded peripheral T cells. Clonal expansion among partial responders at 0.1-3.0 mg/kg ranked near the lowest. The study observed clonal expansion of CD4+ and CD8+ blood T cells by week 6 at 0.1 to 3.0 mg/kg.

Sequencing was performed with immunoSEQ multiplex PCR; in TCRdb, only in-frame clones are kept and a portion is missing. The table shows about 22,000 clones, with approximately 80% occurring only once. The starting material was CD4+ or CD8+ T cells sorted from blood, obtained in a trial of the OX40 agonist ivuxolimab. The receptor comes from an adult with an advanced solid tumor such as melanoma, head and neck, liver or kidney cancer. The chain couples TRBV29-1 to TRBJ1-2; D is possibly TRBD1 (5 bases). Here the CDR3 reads CSVVFQGVYGYTF. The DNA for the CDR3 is TGCAGCGTAGTTTTCCAGGGAGTCTATGGCTACACCTTC.